The rows below give T cell receptor beta chains drawn from one sample of a study of tumor and adjacent non-tumor tissue in lung cancer. TCRdb recomputed calls from the multiplex PCR reads with MiXCR, one row per CDR3 protein. The sample yields about 100,000 distinct CDR3 sequences, 55% to 65% seen once. The source material was distant non-tumor lung tissue. The source of these receptors is a man under 40 with non-small cell lung cancer. The conserved cysteine and the conserved F or W are not part of the CDR3 here.

j_gene: TRBJ2-7
v_gene: TRBV4-3
CDR3aa: ACSPAHRSNEQY

j_gene: TRBJ2-2
v_gene: TRBV11-2
CDR3aa: ASSLEQAGETGELF

j_gene: TRBJ1-5
v_gene: TRBV11-2
CDR3aa: TSSSVGPGGPQH

j_gene: TRBJ1-6
v_gene: TRBV6-5
CDR3aa: ASSTDWANNSPLH

j_gene: TRBJ2-7
v_gene: TRBV11-2
CDR3aa: ASSCTGVDQY

j_gene: TRBJ1-1
v_gene: TRBV4-1
CDR3aa: ASNPSGWGPTEAF

j_gene: TRBJ2-3
v_gene: TRBV11-2
CDR3aa: ASNWRDRGSSDAQY

j_gene: TRBJ1-1
v_gene: TRBV11-1
CDR3aa: ASRPDPGQWGHDTEAF

j_gene: TRBJ1-1
v_gene: TRBV29-1
CDR3aa: SIHLRDRENTEAF

j_gene: TRBJ2-3
v_gene: TRBV7-8
CDR3aa: ASSLTSGSYGTDTQY

j_gene: TRBJ2-1
v_gene: TRBV6-5
CDR3aa: ASRLLAGDYNEQF

j_gene: TRBJ2-3
v_gene: TRBV6-5
CDR3aa: ASGTRRAGDDTQY

j_gene: TRBJ1-2
v_gene: TRBV6-5
CDR3aa: ASSYGQGHVGYA

j_gene: TRBJ2-7
v_gene: TRBV10-3
CDR3aa: AMSEASRVSYEQY

j_gene: TRBJ1-4
v_gene: TRBV20-1
CDR3aa: SANFDRAEKLF

j_gene: TRBJ2-5
v_gene: TRBV11-2
CDR3aa: ASSISTAQETQY

j_gene: TRBJ2-3
v_gene: TRBV24-1
CDR3aa: GTSETTASSTDTQY

j_gene: TRBJ2-1
v_gene: TRBV12-3/TRBV12-4
CDR3aa: ASSPTGPYNEQF

j_gene: TRBJ2-7
v_gene: TRBV19
CDR3aa: ASVDSSYEQY